This T cell receptor (beta chain) is from a study of blood T cell repertoires in COVID-19. At the level of the study: Samples of COVID-19 (acute and convalescent) were obtained from the United States, Italy and Spain. The analysed material was cDNA or gDNA that came from T cells, B-cell-depleted T cells, or PBMCs.

The method was immunoSEQ multiplex PCR; TCRdb's version includes in-frame clones alone and lacks a portion of them. The profile covers around 170,000 clones, with about 85% appearing a single time and 10% to 15% taken by the ten largest. Germline V CDR1 and CDR2: MDHEN, SYDVKM. The CDR3 has 13 amino acids. With V trimmed by 8 bases and J by 5 bases, 5 bases remained unmatched. The sequence derives from a man between 65 and 85 years old who had recovered from COVID-19. Sequencing input: peripheral blood. The chain is built from TRBV28 and TRBJ2-5, with 10 bases aligning to TRBD1. CDR3 sequence reads: CASEGTGVETQYF. CDR3 nucleotide sequence: TGTGCCAGCGAGGGGACAGGGGTCGAGACCCAGTACTTC.